This TCR beta chain was documented in a study of cytomegalovirus exposure and HLA in healthy donors. The donors were part of the approximately 130-subject validation cohort, which stood apart from the roughly 670-subject first cohort. Per germline, CDR1 LNHDA and CDR2 SQIVND (reference sequence). The CDR3 is made up of 15 amino acids. V was cut by 0 bases and J by 5 bases, with 14 bases left in between. The repertoire was sequenced with immunoSEQ multiplex PCR; TCRdb's copy has only in-frame clones and lacks some. Of 330,000 or so clones listed, approximately 90% are singletons. The sequence derives from a young woman in good health and CMV-seronegative. Sample: PBMCs. The chain combines TRBV19 with TRBJ2-7, with D possibly being TRBD1 (6 bases). The CDR3 DNA reads TGTGCCAGTAGTATAGATGGGACATTCTCGGACGAGCAGTACTTC. Encoded protein: CASSIDGTFSDEQYF. The full variable domain, in which reference TRBV19 and TRBJ2-7 provide the parts outside the CDR3, is DGGITQSPKYLFRKEGQNVTLSCEQNLNHDAMYWYRQDPGQGLRLIYYSQIVNDFQKGDIAEGYSVSREKKESFPLTVTSAQKNPTAFYLCASSIDGTFSDEQYFGPGTRLTVT.